Here is one TCR beta chain with its context. Its matching antigen is unknown. These data originate in a study of OX40 agonist ivuxolimab in advanced cancers. TCRdb keeps only in-frame clones here, not all; method: immunoSEQ multiplex PCR. The sample records 90,000 or so clones, about 91% being singletons. Germline loops: CDR1 SGHTA, CDR2 FQGNSA. There are 14 residues in the CDR3. V lost 1 base and J lost 7; bases outside the gene matches: 4. Study results and limitations: CD8+ T cells showed, on average, more clonal expansion than CD4+ cells.

The chain combines TRBV7-2 with TRBJ2-4, with 7 bases fitting TRBD1. The sequence came from an adult with an advanced solid tumor such as melanoma, head and neck, liver or kidney cancer. Specimen: CD4+ or CD8+ T cells sorted from blood, collected in a trial of the OX40 agonist ivuxolimab. CDR3 region: CASSLVSRGNIQYF. In DNA form, the CDR3 reads TGTGCCAGCAGCTTAGTGTCCAGGGGGAACATTCAGTACTTC.